This TCR beta chain is from a study of cytomegalovirus exposure and HLA in healthy donors. Study outcomes and limitations: Rarity marked most TCR sequences, yet some public TCRs occurred in many donors. The authors listed 164 TCR beta chains as cytomegalovirus-associated.

Trimming took off 4 bases at V and 3 bases at J, with 15 bases between the two ends. The CDR3 runs 15 residues. Germline loops: CDR1 GTSNPN, CDR2 SVGIG (reference sequence). The table came from immunoSEQ multiplex PCR; TCRdb's copy has only in-frame clones and leaves some out. The sample consists of some 320,000 clones, roughly 87% of them appearing once. This clone was picked up a small number of times. Its specificity is unknown. This chain links TRBV30 with TRBJ2-2; D might be TRBD1 or TRBD2, each matching 7 bases. The sample consisted of PBMCs. The clonotype comes from a woman in her 30s in good health and CMV-seropositive. DNA for the CDR3: TGTGCCTGGAAGGGGGGGCAGGGGGACACCGGGGAGCTGTTTTTT. Translation: CAWKGGQGDTGELFF.